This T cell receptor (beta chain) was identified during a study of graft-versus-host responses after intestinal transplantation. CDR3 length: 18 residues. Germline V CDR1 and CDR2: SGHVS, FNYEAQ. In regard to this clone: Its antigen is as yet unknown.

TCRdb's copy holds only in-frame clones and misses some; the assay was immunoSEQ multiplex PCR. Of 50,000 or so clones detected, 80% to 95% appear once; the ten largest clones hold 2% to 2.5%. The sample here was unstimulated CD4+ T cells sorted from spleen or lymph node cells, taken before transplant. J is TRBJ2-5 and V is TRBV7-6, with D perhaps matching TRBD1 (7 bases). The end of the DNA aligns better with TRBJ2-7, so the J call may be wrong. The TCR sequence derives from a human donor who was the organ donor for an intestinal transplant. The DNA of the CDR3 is TGTGCCAGCAGCCCCAGGAGGGGGCTAGCGCCGAGCTCCTACGAGCAGTACTTC. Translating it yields CASSPRRGLAPSSYEQYF.